This passage covers 12 T cell receptor beta chains from one sample sequenced in a study of response to subunit inactivated influenza vaccine. TCRdb analysed the RT-PCR reads with MiXCR anew, one entry per CDR3 protein. The sample shows approximately 490,000 distinct CDR3 sequences, around 7.9% of them seen only once. Material: PBMCs from blood, obtained around 25 months after vaccination. The receptors derive from a man aged 45 to 70 who received an inactivated influenza vaccine.

This clonotype was picked up a small number of times. The chain recombines TRBV29-1 with TRBJ1-2; no definite D call. Germline-derived CDR1 and CDR2 are SQVTM and ANQGSEA. The CDR3 covers 12 residues. V was shortened by 1 base and J by 4 bases, with 7 bases between the two germline ends. The DNA for the CDR3 is TGCAGCGTTGAAGCGGAGAGCTATGGCTACACCTTC. It translates to CSVEAESYGYTF. Using reference TRBV29-1 and TRBJ1-2 for the parts outside the CDR3, the full variable domain is SAVISQKPSRDICQRGTSLTIQCQVDSQVTMMFWYRQQPGQSLTLIATANQGSEATYESGFVIDKFPISRPNLTFSTLTVSNMSPEDSSIYLCSVEAESYGYTFGSGTRLTVV.

Ten or more counts support this clonotype. The J gene is TRBJ1-1, the V gene TRBV7-9; a weak D match, TRBD1 (5 bases). The ends were cut back, 5 bases at V and 6 bases at J, with 10 bases in the middle. This CDR3 comprises 12 residues. Germline CDR1 is SEHNR and CDR2 is FQNEAQ (reference sequence). The CDR3 here is CASSPGFPEAFF. The CDR3 DNA follows: TGTGCCAGCAGCCCAGGGTTTCCTGAAGCTTTCTTT.

The chain has TRBV12-3 or TRBV12-4 and TRBJ2-3, with 7 nucleotides matching TRBD2. This CDR3 region has 18 residues. V was pared by 5 bases and J by 2 bases, with 16 bases of the junction left unmatched. In DNA form, the CDR3 reads TGTGCCAGCAGTCCCCGACCGTCCTTAGCGGGCCACACAGATACGCAGTATTTT. It translates to CASSPRPSLAGHTDTQYF.

This clonotype was seen ten or more times. The chain couples TRBV7-9 to TRBJ1-5; 7 nucleotides match TRBD1. V lost 5 bases, J lost 4 bases, and 2 bases stayed unmatched. This CDR3 is 13 amino acids long. Looked up from germline, CDR1 is SEHNR and CDR2 is FQNEAQ (reference sequence). The CDR3 spells CASSGQANQPQHF. In DNA form, the CDR3 reads TGTGCCAGCAGCGGACAGGCAAATCAGCCCCAGCATTTT.

The chain has TRBV7-9 and TRBJ1-1; TRBD1 is a possible D gene (5 bases). The CDR3 length is 14 residues. Germline assignment: CDR1 SEHNR and CDR2 FQNEAQ (reference sequence). V lost 5 bases and J lost 3, with 13 bases in between. The CDR3 here is CASSLLGGDTEAFF. The CDR3 nucleotides read TGTGCCAGCAGCCTCCTGGGAGGGGACACTGAAGCTTTCTTT.

The chain couples TRBV6-2 or TRBV6-3 to TRBJ2-1; TRBD2 matches 10 bases. The CDR3 runs to 15 residues. CDR1 is MNHEY, CDR2 SVGEGT, per germline. Losses at the gene ends were 6 bases for V and 7 bases for J; bases not matched to a gene: 9. The CDR3: CASRKSGRAKNEQFF. The DNA for the CDR3 is TGTGCCAGCAGAAAAAGCGGGAGGGCTAAGAATGAGCAGTTCTTC.

This chain joins TRBV5-1 and TRBJ1-2; 7 bases map to TRBD1. Germline V gene data show CDR1 as SGHRS and CDR2 as YFSETQ. Losses at the gene ends were 0 bases for V and 3 bases for J; bases not matched to a gene: 2. CDR3 size: 14 residues. As DNA, the CDR3 is TGCGCCAGCAGCTTGGGACAGGGTCACTATGGCTACACCTTC. Translated: CASSLGQGHYGYTF.

This clonotype was seen at least ten times. The chain links TRBV7-3 to TRBJ2-5, with 7 bases lining up with TRBD2. V was clipped by 1 base and J by 5 bases; unmatched bases: 1. Germline lookup yields CDR1 SGHTA and CDR2 FQGTGA. The CDR3 length is 13 residues. The CDR3 is CASSLMGGETQYF. The DNA for the CDR3 is TGTGCCAGCAGCTTAATGGGGGGGGAGACCCAGTACTTC. Combining the CDR3 with reference TRBV7-3 and TRBJ2-5 gives the whole variable domain GAGVSQTPSNKVTEKGKYVELRCDPISGHTALYWYRQSLGQGPEFLIYFQGTGAADDSGLPNDRFFAVRPEGSVSTLKIQRTERGDSAVYLCASSLMGGETQYFGPGTRLLVL.

In its sample, this clonotype was seen many times. This sequence joins TRBV4-2 and TRBJ2-7, with TRBD2 matching over 10 bases. Per germline, CDR1 LGHNA and CDR2 YNFKEQ. V trimming: 0 bases; J trimming: 2 bases; junction bases outside the gene matches: 13. The length of the CDR3 is 19 residues. The DNA of the CDR3 is TGTGCCAGCAGCCAAGAATTAAGAAGCCCCCTAGCGGGAGCCTACGAGCAGTACTTC. Translated, it gives CASSQELRSPLAGAYEQYF.

This clonotype was seen ten or more times. This sequence joins TRBV5-1 and TRBJ2-7; 7 nucleotides align to TRBD1. CDR3 length equals 17 residues. Germline values: CDR1 SGHRS, CDR2 YFSETQ. Unmatched junction bases numbered 9, after V lost 0 bases and J lost 0 bases. This chain's CDR3 is CASSLGQGYEGSYEQYF. In DNA, the CDR3 is TGCGCCAGCAGCTTGGGACAGGGATACGAAGGCTCCTACGAGCAGTACTTC.

The chain joins TRBV27 to TRBJ2-6; no clear D. The CDR3 runs 16 residues. V shed 6 bases and J shed 2 bases, with 14 bases lying between them. Looked up from germline, CDR1 is MNHEY and CDR2 is SMNVEV (reference sequence). The CDR3 DNA is TGTGCCAGCAGCTACATCCGCGGTGCTGGGGCCAACGTCCTGACTTTC. It codes for CASSYIRGAGANVLTF.

There are many counts of this clonotype. The chain uses TRBV10-3 and TRBJ2-3; D is perhaps TRBD1 (5 bases). From germline, CDR1 is ENHRY and CDR2 SYGVKD. Trimming took off 5 bases at V and 5 bases at J, with 8 bases between the two ends. This CDR3 region has 12 residues. This CDR3 reads CAISKTGDTQYF. The CDR3, as DNA: TGTGCCATCAGTAAAACAGGAGATACGCAGTATTTT.